The 32 T cell receptor beta chains presented below share a single source sample, sequenced in a study of OX40 agonist ivuxolimab in advanced cancers. Some clones are missing from TCRdb's copy, which holds only in-frame ones; the method was immunoSEQ multiplex PCR. In the table there are around 72,000 clones, about nine tenths of which are singletons. The sample was CD4+ or CD8+ T cells sorted from blood, taken in a trial of the OX40 agonist ivuxolimab. The receptors shown here come from an adult with an advanced solid tumor such as melanoma, head and neck, liver or kidney cancer.

V gene TRBV30 combines with J gene TRBJ1-6; tentatively, D is TRBD1 (6 bases). The CDR3 is 18 residues long. CDR1 and CDR2 from the germline V gene are GTSNPN and SVGIG (reference sequence). V gave up 4 bases and J gave up 7 bases, with 26 bases separating them. The CDR3 loop is CAWTGGTRGGRTNSPLHF. CDR3 nucleotide sequence: TGTGCCTGGACCGGGGGCACACGAGGGGGTCGCACAAATTCACCCCTCCACTTT.

The CDR3 DNA sequence: TGTGCCGGGAAGGGATTTCAAGAGACCCAGTACTTC. Amino acids: CAGKGFQETQYF. The gene calls are TRBV2 and TRBJ2-5, with D unresolved. The germline V and J ends were trimmed by 11 bases and 2 bases, with 12 bases remaining between them. Per the germline V gene, CDR1 is SNHLY and CDR2 is FYNNEI. This CDR3 is built from 12 residues.

The rearrangement uses TRBV7-2 and TRBJ1-1; TRBD1 matches at 7 bases. Germline CDR1 reads SGHTA; CDR2 reads FQGNSA. This CDR3 has 13 residues. The trim removed 4 bases at V and 7 bases at J, leaving 6 bases unmatched. The CDR3 DNA follows: TGTGCCAGCAGCTCTGCGCAGGGGGTTGAAGCTTTCTTT. Translated: CASSSAQGVEAFF.

The chain couples TRBV7-3 to TRBJ1-2, with D hard to call. There are 14 residues in the CDR3. The germline V gene has CDR1 SGHTA and CDR2 FQGTGA. Trimming stripped 4 bases from V and 4 bases from J, with 13 bases between. The DNA of the CDR3 is TGTGCCAGCAGCTCCACCCGGACCTCCTATGGCTACACCTTC. The encoded protein is CASSSTRTSYGYTF.

The rearrangement links TRBV4-3 to TRBJ1-2; no firm D call. Germline-derived CDR1 and CDR2 are LGHNA and YSLEER. Trimming stripped 0 bases from V and 0 bases from J, with 11 bases between. The CDR3 is 16 amino acids. CDR3 sequence reads: CASSQDRDPSNYGYTF. The CDR3 coding sequence is TGCGCCAGCAGCCAAGATCGGGATCCCTCTAACTATGGCTACACCTTC.

The chain joins TRBV7-2 to TRBJ1-5; D remains ambiguous. V was clipped by 5 bases and J by 7 bases, with 12 bases between them. Germline values: CDR1 SGHTA, CDR2 FQGNSA. The CDR3 consists of 13 residues. CDR3 sequence reads: CASSASGRQPQHF. The CDR3 region has the DNA TGTGCCAGCAGCGCAAGTGGGAGGCAGCCCCAGCATTTT. Filled out from reference TRBV7-2 and TRBJ1-5, the complete variable domain reads GAGVSQSPSNKVTEKGKDVELRCDPISGHTALYWYRQSLGQGLEFLIYFQGNSAPDKSGLPSDRFSAERTGGSVSTLTIQRTQQEDSAVYLCASSASGRQPQHFGDGTRLSIL.

The V call is TRBV2, the J call TRBJ2-3; 7 bases fit TRBD2. The CDR3 runs to 13 residues. J gave up 9 bases and V 8 bases, and 11 bases lay outside the gene matches. The germline gives CDR1 SNHLY, CDR2 FYNNEI. The CDR3 nucleotides read TGTGCCAGCCGAAGGTCCCTAGCGGAGACGCAGTATTTT. The encoded protein is CASRRSLAETQYF.

The rearrangement links TRBV18 to TRBJ2-3; 10 bases align to TRBD1. The CDR3 has 15 amino acids. With V trimmed by 6 bases and J by 2 bases, 5 bases remained unmatched. Germline V gene sequence: CDR1 KGHSH, CDR2 LQKENI. The DNA of the CDR3 is TGTGCCAGCTCGCGTGGGACAGGGGACACAGATACGCAGTATTTT. Residues: CASSRGTGDTDTQYF.

The V gene is TRBV30, the J gene TRBJ2-5, with 7 bases that match TRBD1. The ends lost 3 bases at V and 7 bases at J; junction bases unmatched: 8. From germline, CDR1 is GTSNPN and CDR2 SVGIG (reference sequence). CDR3 size: 13 residues. CDR3 in amino acids: CAWRNLQGRTQYF. CDR3 nucleotide sequence: TGTGCCTGGAGGAACTTACAGGGGCGGACCCAGTACTTC.

This clone was seen once. The chain combines TRBV5-6 with TRBJ1-4, with 7 bases matching TRBD1. The CDR3 loop spans 14 amino acids. V shed 3 bases and J 6 bases; nucleotides not matched to a gene: 5. The germline V gene encodes CDR1 SGHDT and CDR2 YYEEEE. CDR3 coding DNA: TGTGCCAGCAGCTCGACAGGGAATGATGAAAAACTGTTTTTT. Amino acid sequence: CASSSTGNDEKLFF.

This clone occurred a few times. The chain joins TRBV2 to TRBJ2-3; TRBD1 is a possible D gene (6 bases). The CDR3 is 13 amino acids. V dropped 4 bases and J dropped 4 bases, with 9 bases sitting between them. Germline CDR1 SNHLY, CDR2 FYNNEI. CDR3: CASSGWTADTQYF. CDR3 nucleotides: TGTGCCAGCAGTGGATGGACAGCAGATACGCAGTATTTT. Using reference TRBV2 and TRBJ2-3 for the parts outside the CDR3, the full variable domain is EPEVTQTPSHQVTQMGQEVILRCVPISNHLYFYWYRQILGQKVEFLVSFYNNEISEKSEIFDDQFSVERPDGSNFTLKIRSTKLEDSAMYFCASSGWTADTQYFGPGTRLTVL.

The rearrangement joins TRBV5-8 to TRBJ1-3; no clear D. This CDR3 comprises 11 residues. Germline V gene lookup returns CDR1 SGHTS and CDR2 YDEGEE. Trimming cost V 5 bases and J 7 bases, with 7 bases left between them. The CDR3: CASRRGNTIYF. In nucleotides, the CDR3 is TGTGCCAGCAGAAGAGGGAACACCATATATTTT.

This chain connects TRBV7-3 to TRBJ1-1; D unresolved. This CDR3 is built from 16 residues. Germline values: CDR1 SGHTA, CDR2 FQGTGA. V lost 3 bases and J lost 1, with 15 bases in between. In DNA, the CDR3 is TGTGCCAGCAGCTTTGGTGTAGGTAGAGGGAACACTGAAGCTTTCTTT. As protein: CASSFGVGRGNTEAFF.

This clone was recorded only once. The chain carries TRBV18 and TRBJ2-3; TRBD2 might be the D (5 bases). With 4 bases removed from V and 0 bases from J, the gap between germline ends came to 11 bases. This CDR3 is 15 amino acids long. From germline, CDR1 is KGHSH and CDR2 LQKENI. The chain's CDR3 is CASSLTMDSTDTQYF. CDR3 in DNA: TGTGCCAGCTCACTGACTATGGACAGCACAGATACGCAGTATTTT.

The chain combines TRBV2 with TRBJ1-5; perhaps TRBD1 as D (5 bases). CDR3 length: 15 residues. V shed 8 bases and J shed 0 bases, with 14 bases lying between them. Germline CDR1 and CDR2: SNHLY and FYNNEI. The CDR3 region has the DNA TGTGCCAGCGGGACGGACACATATAGCAATCAGCCCCAGCATTTT. Its translation: CASGTDTYSNQPQHF.

The V call is TRBV2, the J call TRBJ1-5, with 10 bases lining up with TRBD1. Germline V gene sequence: CDR1 SNHLY, CDR2 FYNNEI. There are 15 residues in the CDR3. Losses at the gene ends were 6 bases for V and 0 bases for J; bases not matched to a gene: 2. CDR3 bases: TGTGCCAGCAGCCGGGACAGGGGTAGCAATCAGCCCCAGCATTTT. As protein: CASSRDRGSNQPQHF.

The chain employs TRBV6-1 and TRBJ1-1, with unresolved D. CDR3 length: 10 residues. The germline gives CDR1 MNHNS, CDR2 SASEGT. Trimming left V 10 bases short and J 7 bases short, with 10 bases between. CDR3 sequence (DNA): TGTGCCACCGGCCCCTATGAAGCTTTCTTT. Protein: CATGPYEAFF.

The CDR3 region is CASSPKGPYEAFF. The CDR3 nucleotides read TGTGCCAGCAGCCCCAAGGGTCCCTACGAAGCTTTCTTT. This chain joins TRBV7-9 and TRBJ1-1; D gene unclear. Trimming took off 5 bases at V and 8 bases at J, with 15 bases between the two ends. Germline values: CDR1 SEHNR, CDR2 FQNEAQ (reference sequence). The CDR3 consists of 13 residues. Variable domain in full (rest from reference TRBV7-9 and TRBJ1-1): DTGVSQNPRHKITKRGQNVTFRCDPISEHNRLYWYRQTLGQGPEFLTYFQNEAQLEKSRLLSDRFSAERPKGSFSTLEIQRTEQGDSAMYLCASSPKGPYEAFFGQGTRLTVV.

This chain connects TRBV7-9 to TRBJ2-2; possible D gene TRBD2, 5 bases. Germline CDR1 SEHNR, CDR2 FQNEAQ (reference sequence). The germline V and J ends were trimmed by 1 base and 4 bases, with 13 bases remaining between them. The CDR3 consists of 16 residues. CDR3 sequence (DNA): TGTGCCAGCAGCTTAGTGACGGGGTTCGGCACCGGGGAGCTGTTTTTT. Its translation: CASSLVTGFGTGELFF.

This sequence joins TRBV6-5 and TRBJ1-2; D is perhaps TRBD1 (6 bases). Trimming pared 2 bases from V and 4 bases from J, leaving 11 bases between. Germline V gives CDR1 MNHEY, CDR2 SVGAGI. The CDR3 is made up of 14 amino acids. This CDR3 is CASSYTGSSYGYTF. CDR3 in DNA: TGTGCCAGCAGTTACACAGGGAGCTCCTATGGCTACACCTTC.

The chain links TRBV5-5 to TRBJ1-2, with D possibly being TRBD1 (5 bases). Germline V gene lookup returns CDR1 SGHKS and CDR2 YYEKEE (reference sequence). The CDR3 runs to 14 residues. With 2 bases removed from V and 6 bases from J, the gap between germline ends came to 14 bases. This CDR3 is CASSLWGEDHGYTF. DNA of the CDR3: TGTGCCAGCAGCTTATGGGGGGAGGATCATGGCTACACCTTC.

A single count supports this clone. This chain connects TRBV5-1 to TRBJ1-2; the match to TRBD1 covers 10 bases. V lost 3 bases to trimming and J lost 7 bases; unmatched junction nucleotides: 9. The CDR3 totals 15 residues. In germline, CDR1 is SGHRS, CDR2 YFSETQ. The CDR3 spells CASSSGTGDLAGYTF. The CDR3 DNA reads TGCGCCAGCAGCTCTGGGACAGGGGACCTTGCTGGCTACACCTTC.

The gene calls are TRBV11-2 and TRBJ2-5; D is perhaps TRBD1 or TRBD2 (5 bases each). Germline V lookup: CDR1 SGHAT, CDR2 FQNNGV. CDR3 length: 16 residues. Trimming cost V 0 bases and J 3 bases, with 14 bases left between them. The CDR3 region has the DNA TGTGCCAGCAGCTTAGATACCGGGACGAAGGAAGAGACCCAGTACTTC. It codes for CASSLDTGTKEETQYF.

The rearrangement links TRBV6-5 to TRBJ2-3, with 11 bases that match TRBD1. The CDR3 length is 15 residues. J gave up 8 bases and V 5 bases, and 9 bases lay outside the gene matches. Germline CDR1 and CDR2: MNHEY and SVGAGI. This chain's CDR3 is CASSPPGTGGGTQYF. In DNA form, the CDR3 reads TGTGCCAGCAGTCCCCCCGGGACAGGGGGAGGTACGCAGTATTTT.

J is TRBJ1-2 and V is TRBV7-8; the D gene is possibly TRBD1 (5 bases). V lost 5 bases to trimming and J lost 4 bases, with 11 bases between them. The germline gives CDR1 SGHVS, CDR2 FQNEAQ. The CDR3 spans 13 residues. For the CDR3, the DNA is TGTGCCAGCAGCCCGCCGGGGGGCTATGGCTACACCTTC. Protein product: CASSPPGGYGYTF.

The chain carries TRBV7-2 and TRBJ2-7; 9 bases are a match to TRBD1. The CDR3 extends over 18 amino acids. V was pared by 3 bases and J by 4 bases, with 16 bases of the junction left unmatched. The germline gives CDR1 SGHTA, CDR2 FQGNSA. The CDR3 nucleotides read TGTGCCAGCAGCTTTTGGAGGGGGGGACAGGGTTCTTCGTACGAGCAGTACTTC. Amino acid sequence: CASSFWRGGQGSSYEQYF.

V and J are TRBV7-2 and TRBJ2-1; 9 bases match TRBD1. Germline values: CDR1 SGHTA, CDR2 FQGNSA. The CDR3 runs 17 residues. J gave up 7 bases and V 5 bases, and 15 bases lay outside the gene matches. The chain's CDR3 is CASSPQGAGGPGNEQFF. As DNA, the CDR3 is TGTGCCAGCAGCCCACAGGGGGCAGGGGGGCCAGGTAATGAGCAGTTCTTC.

The chain recombines TRBV19 with TRBJ2-1, with D uncertain. Trimming stripped 5 bases from V and 1 base from J, with 3 bases between. Germline loops: CDR1 LNHDA, CDR2 SQIVND (reference sequence). This CDR3 has 12 amino acids. The CDR3 sequence: CASSRSYNEQFF. In DNA, the CDR3 is TGTGCCAGTAGTCGTTCCTACAATGAGCAGTTCTTC.

V is TRBV9 and J is TRBJ2-1; unclear D gene. Germline V lookup: CDR1 SGDLS, CDR2 YYNGEE. The CDR3 has 16 residues. V lost 4 bases, J lost 2 bases, and 16 bases lay in between. The CDR3 DNA is TGTGCCAGCAGCACCATGGTTGGCACCACCTACAATGAGCAGTTCTTC. Translated: CASSTMVGTTYNEQFF.

The rearrangement joins TRBV6-5 to TRBJ2-3; 8 bases are a match to TRBD2. Germline CDR1 MNHEY, CDR2 SVGAGI. This CDR3 comprises 15 residues. Losses at the gene ends were 6 bases for V and 3 bases for J; bases not matched to a gene: 8. Here the CDR3 DNA reads TGTGCCAGCAGAGATACGGGGGGGGCGACAGATACGCAGTATTTT. It codes for CASRDTGGATDTQYF.

V usage is TRBV28 and J usage is TRBJ1-2, with 7 bases that match TRBD1. Trimming removed 4 bases from V and 7 bases from J; junction bases left unmatched: 6. The CDR3 totals 13 residues. Germline V CDR1 and CDR2: MDHEN, SYDVKM. The CDR3 DNA sequence: TGTGCCAGCAGTTCCGACAGGGTCGGTGGCTACACCTTC. As protein: CASSSDRVGGYTF.

The chain carries TRBV27 and TRBJ2-7; a possible D gene is TRBD2 (5 bases). The V gene lost 2 bases and the J gene lost 3 bases, with 5 bases spanning the gap. In germline, CDR1 is MNHEY, CDR2 SMNVEV (reference sequence). This CDR3 contains 12 residues. In DNA form, the CDR3 reads TGTGCCAGCAGTTTACGGGGCTACGAGCAGTACTTC. Translating it yields CASSLRGYEQYF.